What follows are 18 T cell receptor beta chains derived from one specimen sequenced in a study of blood T cells in healthy people across ages. A second PCR, run for about 7 to 11 cycles, used a sample-barcoded 5' primer plus a J-beta primer mix. MiXCR, applied by TCRdb to the 5' RACE reads, yields one record per CDR3 protein. The sample yields hundreds of thousands of distinct CDR3 sequences, 44% seen once. Sequences were obtained from blood. The source of these receptors is a man aged 60 to 75 in good health.

This rearrangement joins TRBV18 to TRBJ2-5; D is ambiguous. The CDR3 totals 14 residues. Trimming stripped 0 bases from V and 4 bases from J, with 9 bases between. CDR1 and CDR2 from the germline V gene are KGHSH and LQKENI. CDR3 protein: CASSPPDQRETQYF. CDR3 DNA sequence: TGTGCCAGCTCACCACCGGACCAGCGAGAGACCCAGTACTTC.

This clonotype has a handful of counts. The V call is TRBV28, the J call TRBJ2-7; 10 nucleotides match TRBD1. Trimming removed 5 bases from V and 2 bases from J; junction bases left unmatched: 6. Germline CDR1 and CDR2: MDHEN and SYDVKM. The CDR3 is 15 residues long. This CDR3 reads CASSLTGQGTYEQYF. The CDR3 nucleotides are TGTGCCAGCAGTCTTACGGGACAGGGGACCTACGAGCAGTACTTC.

This clonotype was counted only a few times. This chain joins TRBV2 and TRBJ2-1; D call uncertain. CDR1 SNHLY and CDR2 FYNNEI come from the germline V gene. The CDR3 runs to 13 residues. The V end lost 3 bases, the J end lost 5 bases, and 8 bases lay between the germline ends. CDR3 sequence (DNA): TGTGCCAGCAGTGAGAGTAGCAACAATGAGCAGTTCTTC. This codes for CASSESSNNEQFF.

The rearrangement uses TRBV11-2 and TRBJ1-2; no definite D call. There are 14 residues in the CDR3. Germline lookup yields CDR1 SGHAT and CDR2 FQNNGV. V lost 2 bases, J lost 0 bases, and 7 bases lay in between. The CDR3 spells CASSLTGANYGYTF. The CDR3 DNA reads as TGTGCCAGCAGCTTAACGGGAGCTAACTATGGCTACACCTTC.

This chain joins TRBV4-1 and TRBJ1-5; D is undetermined. Germline CDR1 MGHRA, CDR2 YSYEKL. The CDR3 covers 15 residues. V dropped 3 bases and J dropped 0 bases, with 9 bases sitting between them. The CDR3 sequence is CASSQAGLSNQPQHF. In DNA, the CDR3 is TGCGCCAGCAGCCAGGCCGGGCTTAGCAATCAGCCCCAGCATTTT.

This clonotype was found a few times. This sequence joins TRBV20-1 and TRBJ2-7; D could derive from TRBD1 or TRBD2 (6 bases each). This CDR3 has 12 amino acids. Germline-derived CDR1 and CDR2 are DFQATT and SNEGSKA (reference sequence). Between the trimmed V and J ends, which lost 1 base and 6 bases, there was a span of 10 bases. In DNA, the CDR3 is TGCAGTGCTAGAGCACAGGGAGGCGAGCAGTACTTC. This sequence encodes CSARAQGGEQYF.

The chain carries TRBV12-3 or TRBV12-4 and TRBJ2-7, with TRBD2 identical over 8 bases. Trimming at V came to 6 bases and at J to 2 bases, leaving 12 bases not matched to a gene. The CDR3 has 16 amino acids. CDR3 region: CASRVLLAGLTYEQYF. DNA for the CDR3: TGTGCCAGCAGGGTACTCTTAGCGGGGCTTACCTACGAGCAGTACTTC.

The genes are TRBV30 and TRBJ1-1; TRBD1 matches 8 bases. The V segment lost 5 bases and the J segment 4 bases; nucleotides outside the gene matches: 9. The germline CDR1 and CDR2 sequences are GTSNPN and SVGIG (reference sequence). This CDR3 is built from 14 residues. The CDR3 bases are TGTGCCTGGTTCTGGACAGGGCGGGGCACTGAAGCTTTCTTT. It yields the protein CAWFWTGRGTEAFF.

This clonotype was observed a single time. The chain employs TRBV7-2 and TRBJ1-2; TRBD1 matches 7 bases. V shed 5 bases and J 8 bases; nucleotides not matched to a gene: 8. CDR3 length: 13 amino acids. Germline V gene sequence: CDR1 SGHTA, CDR2 FQGNSA. Written as DNA, the CDR3 is TGTGCCAGCAGCAAAGGACAGGATAGAGGCTACACCTTC. Translation: CASSKGQDRGYTF.

CDR3 sequence reads: CSAVGWPSSYEQYF. The DNA for the CDR3 is TGCAGTGCGGTCGGTTGGCCTAGCTCCTACGAGCAGTACTTC. The V gene is TRBV20-1, the J gene TRBJ2-7, with D unclear. The germline CDR1 and CDR2 sequences are DFQATT and SNEGSKA (reference sequence). V was clipped by 6 bases and J by 0 bases, with 15 bases between them. The CDR3 is made up of 14 amino acids.

V and J are TRBV7-3 and TRBJ1-5, with D unclear. CDR1 and CDR2 from the germline V gene are SGHTA and FQGTGA. The CDR3 is 17 amino acids. V was shortened by 4 bases and J by 0 bases, with 16 bases between the two germline ends. CDR3 region: CASSSSLSPYSNQPQHF. The CDR3 DNA reads TGTGCCAGCAGCTCCAGTTTATCCCCTTATAGCAATCAGCCCCAGCATTTT.

Remarks on this clonotype: One junction end disagrees with the germline gene, perhaps due to a read error. The V gene is TRBV12-3 or TRBV12-4, the J gene TRBJ1-5; perhaps TRBD1 as D (6 bases). This CDR3 has 14 amino acids. The DNA of the CDR3 is TGTGCCAGCAGTTTAAGGGGGAGCAATCGGCCCCAGCATTTT. Protein product: CASSLRGSNRPQHF.

The chain carries TRBV20-1 and TRBJ2-3; tentatively, D is TRBD2 (6 bases). The CDR3 is 13 amino acids. V was shortened by 6 bases and J by 4 bases, with 14 bases between the two germline ends. Germline V gene data show CDR1 as DFQATT and CDR2 as SNEGSKA (reference sequence). Here the CDR3 reads CSAQTSIADTQYF. The CDR3 DNA sequence: TGCAGTGCGCAGACTAGTATTGCAGATACGCAGTATTTT.

This clonotype has just a few counts. The genes are TRBV20-1 and TRBJ2-6; weak D call: TRBD2 (5 bases). The CDR3 has 12 residues. V lost 6 bases, J lost 3 bases, and 6 bases lay in between. CDR1 DFQATT and CDR2 SNEGSKA come from the germline V gene (reference sequence). CDR3 in DNA: TGCAGTGCCAGCGGTGGGGCCAACGTCCTGACTTTC. This encodes CSASGGANVLTF.

This clonotype came up a few times. The chain recombines TRBV7-2 with TRBJ2-5; 8 bases fit TRBD2. The CDR3 runs 16 residues. Looked up from germline, CDR1 is SGHTA and CDR2 is FQGNSA. Trimming cost V 4 bases and J 5 bases; bases outside gene matches: 12. CDR3 in amino acids: CASSSLAGTGVETQYF. Written as DNA, the CDR3 is TGTGCCAGCAGCTCTTTAGCGGGGACGGGGGTTGAGACCCAGTACTTC.

This chain links TRBV3-1 with TRBJ2-7, with D maybe TRBD1 (6 bases). The CDR3 contains 13 residues. Germline assignment: CDR1 LGHDT and CDR2 YNNKEL (reference sequence). Trimming cost V 0 bases and J 11 bases, with 14 bases left between them. The CDR3 loop reads CASSQDLGAQKYF. The CDR3 coding sequence is TGTGCCAGCAGCCAAGATTTGGGGGCGCAAAAGTACTTC.

The chain combines TRBV6-2 or TRBV6-3 with TRBJ1-5; possible D gene TRBD1, 5 bases. The CDR3 runs 17 residues. The ends were cut back, 6 bases at V and 0 bases at J, with 18 bases in the middle. Germline CDR1 reads MNHEY; CDR2 reads SVGEGT. DNA of the CDR3: TGTGCCAGCAGAAACGGACATGTTGGGGGTAGCAATCAGCCCCAGCATTTT. Protein sequence: CASRNGHVGGSNQPQHF.

This clonotype was observed a handful of times. V gene TRBV29-1 combines with J gene TRBJ1-2; the match to TRBD1 covers 10 bases. This CDR3 contains 12 residues. With V trimmed by 6 bases and J by 6 bases, 4 bases remained unmatched. CDR1 SQVTM and CDR2 ANQGSEA come from the germline V gene. In DNA, the CDR3 is TGCAGCGTAGGGACAGGGGCCGATGGCTACACCTTC. Encoded protein: CSVGTGADGYTF.